These 20 T cell receptor beta chains were all obtained from the same sample, sequenced in a study of OX40 agonist ivuxolimab in advanced cancers. Assay used: immunoSEQ multiplex PCR; TCRdb lists only in-frame clones, some missing. The data contain around 76,000 clones, roughly nine tenths of them singletons. The sequences come from CD4+ or CD8+ T cells sorted from blood, collected in a trial of the OX40 agonist ivuxolimab. All receptors derive from an adult with an advanced solid tumor such as melanoma, head and neck, liver or kidney cancer.

V and J are TRBV9 and TRBJ2-1, with a possible D match to TRBD2 (5 bases). The germline gives CDR1 SGDLS, CDR2 YYNGEE. Trimming removed 4 bases from V and 4 bases from J, with 18 bases in between. The CDR3 is made up of 16 amino acids. The CDR3 DNA reads as TGTGCCAGCAGCCGCGGAGGCAGTGAAGGGTACAATGAGCAGTTCTTC. Protein product: CASSRGGSEGYNEQFF.

V gene TRBV9 combines with J gene TRBJ1-2; weak D call: TRBD1 (5 bases). Trimming shortened V by 2 bases and J by 8 bases, and 19 bases separated the two germline ends. The CDR3 runs to 15 residues. CDR1 and CDR2 (germline): SGDLS, YYNGEE. The CDR3 DNA is TGTGCCAGCAGCGTTTGGACTGACAGAACTCGGGGCTACACCTTC. Protein sequence: CASSVWTDRTRGYTF.

The sample holds a few counts of this clone. The CDR3: CASKQYLFGYTF. CDR3 nucleotide sequence: TGTGCCAGCAAACAATACCTCTTTGGCTACACCTTC. V usage is TRBV28 and J usage is TRBJ1-2; D is uncertain. V lost 7 bases to trimming and J lost 7 bases, with 13 bases between them. CDR1 MDHEN and CDR2 SYDVKM come from the germline V gene. This CDR3 comprises 12 residues.

This chain links TRBV4-1 with TRBJ2-3; D tentatively reads TRBD1 or TRBD2 (6 bases each). The germline gives CDR1 MGHRA, CDR2 YSYEKL. The CDR3 has 16 residues. Trimming stripped 1 base from V and 2 bases from J, with 13 bases between. CDR3 sequence reads: CASSQVRGESTDTQYF. CDR3 bases: TGCGCCAGCAGCCAAGTTAGGGGGGAGTCCACAGATACGCAGTATTTT.

The chain joins TRBV27 to TRBJ1-2, with 11 bases matching TRBD1. The germline V gene has CDR1 MNHEY and CDR2 SMNVEV (reference sequence). This CDR3 is 15 amino acids long. Trimming took 8 bases from V and 3 from J; bases not matched to a gene: 8. The CDR3: CASLGQGASYYGYTF. As DNA, the CDR3 is TGTGCCAGCCTTGGACAGGGGGCTTCTTACTATGGCTACACCTTC.

The chain uses TRBV7-2 and TRBJ2-3; D might be TRBD1 (6 bases). Germline values: CDR1 SGHTA, CDR2 FQGNSA. This CDR3 has 12 amino acids. V was trimmed by 5 bases and J by 5 bases, leaving 8 bases between them. For the CDR3, the DNA is TGTGCCAGCAGCCAGGGGCGAGATACGCAGTATTTT. Its translation is CASSQGRDTQYF.

This rearrangement joins TRBV19 to TRBJ2-7; TRBD1 matches at 9 bases. J gave up 3 bases and V 5 bases, and 11 bases lay outside the gene matches. Germline loops: CDR1 LNHDA, CDR2 SQIVND (reference sequence). The CDR3 is 16 amino acids. The chain's CDR3 is CASSSATGGSGYEQYF. CDR3 bases: TGTGCCAGTAGTTCGGCTACAGGGGGCAGCGGCTACGAGCAGTACTTC. Full variable domain (outside the CDR3, taken from reference TRBV19 and TRBJ2-7): DGGITQSPKYLFRKEGQNVTLSCEQNLNHDAMYWYRQDPGQGLRLIYYSQIVNDFQKGDIAEGYSVSREKKESFPLTVTSAQKNPTAFYLCASSSATGGSGYEQYFGPGTRLTVT.

The chain links TRBV19 to TRBJ1-3; D remains unclear. Trimming took off 7 bases at V and 1 base at J, with 17 bases between the two ends. The CDR3 is made up of 16 amino acids. CDR1 is LNHDA and CDR2 is SQIVND in the germline V gene (reference sequence). The CDR3 DNA follows: TGTGCCAGTACCCATCGGGTAGGAACGTCTGGAAACACCATATATTTT. It yields the protein CASTHRVGTSGNTIYF.

The V call is TRBV12-5, the J call TRBJ2-3, with D perhaps TRBD1 (8 bases). Deletions cut 7 bases from V and 7 bases from J, with 30 bases between. The germline V gene has CDR1 LGHNT and CDR2 FRNRAP. The CDR3 is 18 amino acids. CDR3 sequence reads: CASDVPGQEGLPTNTQYF. The CDR3 nucleotides read TGTGCTAGTGACGTCCCGGGACAGGAGGGACTACCCACGAATACGCAGTATTTT.

The V and J genes are TRBV10-1 and TRBJ2-7; D not certain. The germline V gene encodes CDR1 WNHNN and CDR2 SYGVQD (reference sequence). This CDR3 contains 12 residues. Trimming left V 0 bases short and J 4 bases short, with 4 bases between. The CDR3 DNA follows: TGCGCCAGCAGTGAGTCAGGATACGAGCAGTACTTC. Amino acids: CASSESGYEQYF.

The chain recombines TRBV6-6 with TRBJ2-3; D call uncertain. The germline CDR1 and CDR2 sequences are MNHNY and SVGAGI (reference sequence). The CDR3 length is 15 residues. The V gene lost 1 base and the J gene lost 0 bases, with 8 bases spanning the gap. The CDR3 loop reads CASSYLAPSTDTQYF. Here the CDR3 DNA reads TGTGCCAGCAGTTACTTGGCACCTAGCACAGATACGCAGTATTTT.

The chain couples TRBV15 to TRBJ2-5; TRBD1 matches 10 bases. Near its end, the DNA agrees better with TRBJ2-7, so the J call may be wrong. The CDR3 totals 14 residues. Germline CDR1 LNHNV, CDR2 YYDKDF (reference sequence). The CDR3: CATSRGTGGYEQYF. In DNA, the CDR3 is TGTGCCACCAGCAGAGGGACAGGGGGCTACGAGCAGTACTTC.

The genes are TRBV11-2 and TRBJ2-7; D not certain. V lost 5 bases and J 0 bases, leaving 8 bases between the germline ends. The CDR3 has 13 residues. The germline V gene has CDR1 SGHAT and CDR2 FQNNGV. CDR3 in amino acids: CASSRQVSYEQYF. CDR3 nucleotides: TGTGCCAGCAGCCGTCAGGTCTCCTACGAGCAGTACTTC.

The chain employs TRBV5-1 and TRBJ2-2; D is uncertain. Germline CDR1 SGHRS, CDR2 YFSETQ. V lost 0 bases and J lost 4, with 10 bases in between. The CDR3 has 15 residues. CDR3 bases: TGCGCCAGCAGCTTGGCGGGCCATCTCACCGGGGAGCTGTTTTTT. Its translation is CASSLAGHLTGELFF.

This chain uses TRBV11-3 with TRBJ1-1, with D hard to call. Germline-derived CDR1 and CDR2 are SGHNT and YENEEA. V lost 3 bases to trimming and J lost 0 bases, with 8 bases between them. The CDR3 runs to 14 residues. This CDR3 is CASSFGRLNTEAFF. CDR3 sequence (DNA): TGTGCCAGCAGCTTTGGCAGATTGAACACTGAAGCTTTCTTT. Together with reference TRBV11-3 and TRBJ1-1, the CDR3 gives the full variable domain: EAGVVQSPRYKIIEKKQPVAFWCNPISGHNTLYWYLQNLGQGPELLIRYENEEAVDDSQLPKDRFSAERLKGVDSTLKIQPAELGDSAVYLCASSFGRLNTEAFFGQGTRLTVV.

This chain connects TRBV7-9 to TRBJ2-1, with TRBD2 matching 13 bases. In germline, CDR1 is SEHNR, CDR2 FQNEAQ (reference sequence). CDR3 length equals 15 residues. J gave up 8 bases and V 8 bases, and 9 bases lay outside the gene matches. DNA for the CDR3: TGTGCCAGCGGAGGACTAGCGGGAGTTACATATGAGCAGTTCTTC. This sequence encodes CASGGLAGVTYEQFF.

The J gene is TRBJ1-6, the V gene TRBV4-1, with 8 bases that match TRBD1. The V gene end was trimmed by 1 base and the J gene end by 6 bases; junction bases not matched to a gene: 8. Germline V gene lookup returns CDR1 MGHRA and CDR2 YSYEKL. This CDR3 contains 17 residues. The DNA for the CDR3 is TGCGCCAGCAGCCAAGGGTTCGCCGGACAGGGTAATTCACCCCTCCACTTT. This gives the protein CASSQGFAGQGNSPLHF.

The rearrangement uses TRBV18 and TRBJ2-1; 13 nucleotides line up with TRBD2. V shed 2 bases, J shed 1 base, and the junction held 8 bases outside the gene matches. Germline values: CDR1 KGHSH, CDR2 LQKENI. CDR3 length equals 19 residues. This CDR3 is CASSPFSLAGGPSYNEQFF. The CDR3 nucleotides read TGTGCCAGCTCACCATTCTCACTAGCGGGAGGGCCATCCTACAATGAGCAGTTCTTC.

The chain uses TRBV6-5 and TRBJ2-7, with TRBD1 identical over 9 bases. The CDR3 loop spans 14 amino acids. V lost 3 bases and J lost 6; bases outside the gene matches: 6. Germline loops: CDR1 MNHEY, CDR2 SVGAGI. The CDR3 DNA is TGTGCCAGCAGTTATACAGGGGGCTTTGGCGAGCAGTACTTC. Translated: CASSYTGGFGEQYF.

The V and J genes are TRBV7-8 and TRBJ2-7; TRBD2 aligns across 13 bases. The CDR3 consists of 16 residues. The ends lost 5 bases at V and 1 base at J; junction bases unmatched: 5. From germline, CDR1 is SGHVS and CDR2 FQNEAQ. The CDR3 loop is CASSPPGLAGSYEQYF. The CDR3 DNA reads TGTGCCAGCAGCCCCCCGGGACTAGCGGGGTCCTACGAGCAGTACTTC.